The sequence of this T cell receptor (beta chain) was determined in a study of cytomegalovirus exposure and HLA in healthy donors. The study, taken as a whole, reports: TCR beta V segments were, for the most part, productive about 90% or about 30% of the time in an earlier analysis. Immune exposure was documented only through CMV serostatus.

PCR amplification relied on 60 Vbeta primers (plus 13 Jbeta primers). Clones were sequenced by immunoSEQ multiplex PCR, and TCRdb holds only the in-frame ones, with some missing. The sample contains under 150,000 clones, about three quarters of which appear only once. The CDR3 is 14 amino acids. Trimming took 6 bases from V and 4 from J; bases not matched to a gene: 6. Germline V gene data show CDR1 as SNHLY and CDR2 as FYNNEI. About this clone: Its antigen remains unidentified.

The sample taken for sequencing was PBMCs. This TCR derives from a female donor in good health and CMV-seropositive. This rearrangement joins TRBV2 to TRBJ1-5, with 7 bases that match TRBD1. This CDR3 is CASSPGQDNQPQHF. The CDR3 DNA reads as TGTGCCAGCAGCCCTGGACAGGATAATCAGCCCCAGCATTTT.